Shown below are 32 T cell receptor beta chains from a single sample sequenced in a study of shared clonotypes between healthy human individuals. Profiling relied on immunoSEQ multiplex PCR, and the TCRdb table lists in-frame clones only, not all of them. The repertoire holds approximately 2.5 million clones, just over 90% seen once, with more than 0.12% in the top ten. Sequenced sample: naive CD4+ T cells sorted from blood. Subset of the sample: CD45RA+ positively selected. These receptors were obtained from a man younger than 35 in good health.

This clone occurred a few times. This chain connects TRBV30 to TRBJ1-1, with 7 nucleotides matching TRBD1. The trim removed 1 base at V and 5 bases at J, leaving 4 bases unmatched. CDR3 length: 13 amino acids. CDR1 and CDR2 from the germline V gene are GTSNPN and SVGIG (reference sequence). The CDR3 reads CAWSDQGGTEAFF. In DNA, the CDR3 is TGTGCCTGGAGTGATCAGGGGGGAACTGAAGCTTTCTTT.

V and J are TRBV4-3 and TRBJ2-1; TRBD1 aligns across 7 bases. This CDR3 has 16 residues. Germline values: CDR1 LGHNA, CDR2 YSLEER. V dropped 4 bases and J dropped 1; count of bases not matched to a gene: 7. Written as DNA, the CDR3 is TGCGCCAGCAGCCCGCTGGGACAGTTATCCTACAATGAGCAGTTCTTC. Encoded protein: CASSPLGQLSYNEQFF.

This chain connects TRBV6-5 to TRBJ2-7; TRBD1 matches at 8 bases. This CDR3 contains 16 residues. J was trimmed by 2 bases and V by 0 bases; bases with no gene match: 6. Germline assignment: CDR1 MNHEY and CDR2 SVGAGI. The CDR3 region is CASSYSGTGNTYEQYF. DNA for the CDR3: TGTGCCAGCAGTTACTCCGGGACAGGTAACACCTACGAGCAGTACTTC.

This clone has only a few counts. At the DNA level, this CDR3 is encoded by other sequences in the same sample as well. The chain links TRBV5-1 to TRBJ2-3; the D is unclear. This CDR3 spans 14 amino acids. Trimming left V 0 bases short and J 2 bases short, with 7 bases between. Germline V lookup: CDR1 SGHRS, CDR2 YFSETQ. In DNA, the CDR3 is TGCGCCAGCAGCTTGGACAGAGCCACAGATACGCAGTATTTT. Protein sequence: CASSLDRATDTQYF. Supplemented by reference TRBV5-1 and TRBJ2-3, the full variable domain reads KAGVTQTPRYLIKTRGQQVTLSCSPISGHRSVSWYQQTPGQGLQFLFEYFSETQRNKGNFPGRFSGRQFSNSRSEMNVSTLELGDSALYLCASSLDRATDTQYFGPGTRLTVL.

This clone came up once. V and J are TRBV10-3 and TRBJ2-5, with 8 bases lining up with TRBD1. The tail of the sequence fits TRBJ2-7 better, so the J call may be wrong. Per the germline V gene, CDR1 is ENHRY and CDR2 is SYGVKD. The CDR3 runs to 14 residues. DNA of the CDR3: TGTGCCATCAGAAGGACAGGGAGCTCCTACGAGCAGTACTTC. This translates into CAIRRTGSSYEQYF.

Details on this clone: The sample carries other DNA sequences with the same CDR3. The V call is TRBV19, the J call TRBJ1-6; D is uncertain. Per germline, CDR1 LNHDA and CDR2 SQIVND (reference sequence). The CDR3 consists of 14 residues. Trimming stripped 3 bases from V and 4 bases from J, with 7 bases between. CDR3 DNA sequence: TGTGCCAGTAGTATGGCGGGGTATAATTCACCCCTCCACTTT. As protein: CASSMAGYNSPLHF.

The chain has TRBV19 and TRBJ2-1, with TRBD2 identical over 7 bases. The germline V gene has CDR1 LNHDA and CDR2 SQIVND (reference sequence). With 6 bases clipped from V and 7 bases from J, the junction kept 6 bases outside the gene matches. The CDR3 extends over 13 amino acids. CDR3 loop: CASSVGRENEQFF. The CDR3 DNA reads as TGTGCCAGTAGCGTCGGGCGGGAGAATGAGCAGTTCTTC.

This sequence joins TRBV4-1 and TRBJ1-6; D is uncertain. Germline-derived CDR1 and CDR2 are MGHRA and YSYEKL. Trimming took 3 bases from V and 5 from J, leaving 11 bases between them. This CDR3 comprises 15 residues. The CDR3 region is CASSHTDNDNSPLHF. Here the CDR3 DNA reads TGCGCCAGCAGCCACACAGATAACGATAATTCACCCCTCCACTTT.

The chain links TRBV5-4 to TRBJ1-6; maybe TRBD1 (5 bases). V shed 0 bases and J shed 9 bases, with 13 bases lying between them. The germline gives CDR1 SGHNT, CDR2 YYREEE (reference sequence). This CDR3 is 15 amino acids long. This chain's CDR3 is CASSLDSHGGSPLHF. Here the CDR3 DNA reads TGTGCCAGCAGCTTGGACAGTCATGGGGGTTCACCCCTCCACTTT.

The chain employs TRBV6-1 and TRBJ2-2, with TRBD2 as a possible D gene (5 bases). The V end lost 4 bases, the J end lost 4 bases, and 13 bases lay between the germline ends. Germline loops: CDR1 MNHNS, CDR2 SASEGT. The length of the CDR3 is 15 residues. CDR3 sequence reads: CASSGPSRGTGELFF. The CDR3, as DNA: TGTGCCAGCAGTGGGCCTAGCCGTGGCACCGGGGAGCTGTTTTTT.

The sample holds one count of this clone. This sequence joins TRBV10-3 and TRBJ2-7; D perhaps matches TRBD1 (6 bases). V was shortened by 11 bases and J by 5 bases, with 19 bases between the two germline ends. This CDR3 contains 13 residues. In germline, CDR1 is ENHRY, CDR2 SYGVKD. The CDR3 region has the DNA TGTGCCGCGGACAGTCCCCCCCCGGACGAGCAGTACTTC. Translation gives CAADSPPPDEQYF.

The chain is built from TRBV28 and TRBJ1-5, with no clear D. This CDR3 comprises 15 residues. Germline V gene lookup returns CDR1 MDHEN and CDR2 SYDVKM. V lost 2 bases, J lost 0 bases, and 8 bases lay in between. CDR3 region: CASSLPDLSNQPQHF. For the CDR3, the DNA is TGTGCCAGCAGTTTACCGGACCTTAGCAATCAGCCCCAGCATTTT.

The chain couples TRBV7-8 to TRBJ1-6; a possible D gene is TRBD1 (6 bases). Germline V gene lookup returns CDR1 SGHVS and CDR2 FQNEAQ. Trimming took 6 bases from V and 9 from J, leaving 18 bases between them. The CDR3 runs to 15 residues. The CDR3 DNA reads as TGTGCCAGCAGGATCACCGGGACATTAGGTTCACCCCTCCACTTT. This translates into CASRITGTLGSPLHF.

The chain links TRBV5-6 to TRBJ2-7; 8 nucleotides line up with TRBD1. The CDR3 length is 12 residues. The ends lost 5 bases at V and 9 bases at J; junction bases unmatched: 7. Per the germline V gene, CDR1 is SGHDT and CDR2 is YYEEEE. The CDR3 reads CASSSGQGWQYF. The CDR3 nucleotides are TGTGCCAGCAGTTCTGGACAGGGATGGCAGTACTTC.

This clone was seen once. V usage is TRBV19 and J usage is TRBJ1-3, with 9 bases lining up with TRBD1. This CDR3 is built from 15 residues. Germline assignment: CDR1 LNHDA and CDR2 SQIVND (reference sequence). With V trimmed by 7 bases and J by 1 base, 5 bases remained unmatched. CDR3 nucleotide sequence: TGTGCCAGTAAAACCGGGACAGGGTCTGGAAACACCATATATTTT. Amino acid sequence: CASKTGTGSGNTIYF.

This chain uses TRBV7-9 with TRBJ1-4, with TRBD1 identical over 9 bases. The CDR3 has 17 residues. V lost 5 bases, J lost 7 bases, and 14 bases stayed unmatched. Germline V gene lookup returns CDR1 SEHNR and CDR2 FQNEAQ (reference sequence). The CDR3 is CASSPTGGVRVGEKLFF. The CDR3 region has the DNA TGTGCCAGCAGCCCCACAGGGGGCGTGCGGGTTGGTGAAAAACTGTTTTTT.

The genes are TRBV6-1 and TRBJ1-4; 9 bases line up with TRBD1. CDR1 is MNHNS and CDR2 is SASEGT in the germline V gene. The length of the CDR3 is 14 residues. Germline trimming cut 6 bases from V and 7 bases from J; bases unmatched to any gene: 6. CDR3 residues: CASRGQGNAEKLFF. CDR3 bases: TGTGCCAGCAGAGGACAGGGGAACGCTGAAAAACTGTTTTTT.

The chain recombines TRBV27 with TRBJ1-3, with unresolved D. Trimming shortened V by 4 bases and J by 3 bases, and 7 bases separated the two germline ends. CDR3 length: 13 amino acids. Germline-derived CDR1 and CDR2 are MNHEY and SMNVEV (reference sequence). The CDR3 is CASSSGLGNTIYF. Written as DNA, the CDR3 is TGTGCCAGCAGTTCCGGACTTGGAAACACCATATATTTT.

This chain uses TRBV10-3 with TRBJ2-1; 11 bases line up with TRBD2. This CDR3 region has 14 residues. Germline CDR1 is ENHRY and CDR2 is SYGVKD. V shed 6 bases and J 6 bases; nucleotides not matched to a gene: 4. CDR3 protein: CAIRLTSGTNEQFF. DNA of the CDR3: TGTGCCATCAGATTGACTAGCGGGACCAATGAGCAGTTCTTC.

The chain employs TRBV23-1 and TRBJ1-4; TRBD1 matches 9 bases. TRBV23-1 qualifies as an ORF whose function is uncertain. The CDR3 runs to 16 residues. J gave up 5 bases and V 4 bases, and 8 bases lay outside the gene matches. The CDR3 sequence is CASSLPLGTGNEKLFF. The DNA of the CDR3 is TGCGCCAGCAGTCTACCCTTGGGGACAGGGAATGAAAAACTGTTTTTT.

The rearrangement links TRBV21-1 to TRBJ2-7. TRBV21-1 is labeled a pseudogene. The CDR3 length is 16 residues. In DNA, the CDR3 is TGTGCCAGCCTTTTTCGGGACCCAAAACCCTTCTACGAGCAGTACTTC. Protein sequence: CASLFRDPKPFYEQYF.

This clone has only one observation. J is TRBJ1-1 and V is TRBV6-5; a possible D gene is TRBD1 (6 bases). Germline values: CDR1 MNHEY, CDR2 SVGAGI. V shed 6 bases and J shed 10 bases, with 15 bases lying between them. The CDR3 contains 12 residues. CDR3 DNA: TGTGCCAGCAGGGACGGGACACCCTTAGCTTTCTTT. Its translation: CASRDGTPLAFF.

Comment on this clone: This CDR3 is also generated by other DNA sequences in the sample. The chain employs TRBV6-5 and TRBJ1-3, with D hard to call. V lost 0 bases and J 1 base, leaving 10 bases between the germline ends. Germline CDR1 MNHEY, CDR2 SVGAGI. CDR3 length: 16 amino acids. The CDR3 is CASSYSSGLSGNTIYF. CDR3 sequence (DNA): TGTGCCAGCAGTTACTCATCAGGATTGTCTGGAAACACCATATATTTT.

V usage is TRBV28 and J usage is TRBJ2-7, with TRBD1 identical over 7 bases. J was trimmed by 2 bases and V by 4 bases; bases with no gene match: 8. CDR1 is MDHEN, CDR2 SYDVKM, per germline. This CDR3 has 15 amino acids. CDR3 DNA sequence: TGTGCCAGCAGTTCGGGACAGAGGACGACCTACGAGCAGTACTTC. As protein: CASSSGQRTTYEQYF.

The J gene is TRBJ2-2, the V gene TRBV5-6; the D is unclear. Germline CDR1 SGHDT, CDR2 YYEEEE. The V end lost 0 bases, the J end lost 5 bases, and 11 bases lay between the germline ends. The CDR3 extends over 15 amino acids. CDR3 in DNA: TGTGCCAGCAGCTTGGTTTTCCCTTTTACCGGGGAGCTGTTTTTT. This gives the protein CASSLVFPFTGELFF.

The chain uses TRBV27 and TRBJ1-6, with TRBD1 matching over 7 bases. CDR1 is MNHEY, CDR2 SMNVEV, per germline (reference sequence). V shed 1 base, J shed 4 bases, and the junction held 22 bases outside the gene matches. The CDR3 loop spans 22 amino acids. CDR3 bases: TGTGCCAGCAGTTTATACCCCTCGGGGGAGACAGGGTATGATCCATATAATTCACCCCTCCACTTT. It translates to CASSLYPSGETGYDPYNSPLHF.

This sequence joins TRBV6-5 and TRBJ2-7; perhaps TRBD1 as D (5 bases). The V end lost 5 bases, the J end lost 5 bases, and 16 bases lay between the germline ends. The CDR3 length is 14 residues. CDR1 and CDR2 from the germline V gene are MNHEY and SVGAGI. CDR3 coding DNA: TGTGCCAGCAGTCAAGGGGCCATCCCCCACGAGCAGTACTTC. Its translation is CASSQGAIPHEQYF.

V usage is TRBV18 and J usage is TRBJ2-3; D call uncertain. CDR1 and CDR2 from the germline V gene are KGHSH and LQKENI. The CDR3 runs to 17 residues. The V and J ends lost 0 bases and 3 bases respectively, with 16 bases between them. CDR3 residues: CASSPPVTVEVTDTQYF. The CDR3 DNA follows: TGTGCCAGCTCACCACCGGTTACGGTCGAGGTAACAGATACGCAGTATTTT.

The CDR3 DNA follows: TGTGCCAGCAGCCTTCTAATGAACACTGAAGCTTTCTTT. It codes for CASSLLMNTEAFF. This chain connects TRBV7-9 to TRBJ1-1, with D hard to call. Trimming removed 5 bases from V and 0 bases from J, with 7 bases in between. This CDR3 is 13 amino acids long. CDR1 is SEHNR, CDR2 FQNEAQ, per germline (reference sequence).

The chain combines TRBV30 with TRBJ2-1; perhaps D is TRBD1 or TRBD2 (5 bases each). The germline V gene encodes CDR1 GTSNPN and CDR2 SVGIG (reference sequence). Deletions cut 7 bases from V and 6 bases from J, with 22 bases between. CDR3 length: 15 amino acids. The CDR3 sequence is CASEGQGGIRNEQFF. The CDR3 bases are TGTGCCTCTGAGGGGCAGGGTGGTATACGCAATGAGCAGTTCTTC.

V is TRBV5-4 and J is TRBJ1-3; 7 bases line up with TRBD1. Germline CDR1 SGHNT, CDR2 YYREEE (reference sequence). CDR3 length: 14 residues. V lost 4 bases to trimming and J lost 2 bases; unmatched junction nucleotides: 3. CDR3 nucleotides: TGTGCCAGCAGCCGAGACAGGGCTGGAAACACCATATATTTT. Protein: CASSRDRAGNTIYF.

The chain carries TRBV6-6 and TRBJ2-6, with a possible D match to TRBD2 (5 bases). Trimming took off 5 bases at V and 5 bases at J, with 13 bases between the two ends. Germline V gives CDR1 MNHNY, CDR2 SVGAGI (reference sequence). The CDR3 totals 15 residues. CDR3 nucleotide sequence: TGTGCCAGCAGTCGGGAACAAAGTCGGGCCAACGTCCTGACTTTC. Its protein product is CASSREQSRANVLTF.